These 17 T cell receptor beta chains were all obtained from the same sample, sequenced in a study of shared clonotypes between healthy human individuals. The method was immunoSEQ multiplex PCR; TCRdb's version includes in-frame clones alone and lacks a portion of them. The sample has about 530,000 clones; about 75% are singletons. Sequencing was done on a sample of PBMCs. Source of these receptors: a woman in her thirties or forties in good health. Some clones in this sample may be carry-over from other donors' samples.

The CDR3 loop reads CASRAPWGINQPQHF. CDR3 nucleotides: TGTGCCAGCAGGGCCCCGTGGGGGATCAATCAGCCCCAGCATTTT. The chain joins TRBV2 to TRBJ1-5, with D maybe TRBD1 (5 bases). Trimming took off 6 bases at V and 3 bases at J, with 15 bases between the two ends. This CDR3 region has 15 residues. Germline CDR1 SNHLY, CDR2 FYNNEI.

This clone was observed many times. The gene calls are TRBV28 and TRBJ2-7, with 10 positions matching TRBD2. This CDR3 is built from 15 residues. The V gene end was trimmed by 8 bases and the J gene end by 2 bases; junction bases not matched to a gene: 9. Germline V gene lookup returns CDR1 MDHEN and CDR2 SYDVKM. The CDR3 nucleotides are TGTGCCAGCCGACGGCAAGCGGGAGGGACCTACGAGCAGTACTTC. Its translation: CASRRQAGGTYEQYF.

As concerns this clone: Other DNA sequences within the sample encode an identical CDR3. The chain carries TRBV18 and TRBJ2-1; TRBD2 matches 12 bases. Germline CDR1 and CDR2: KGHSH and LQKENI. Trimming at V came to 3 bases and at J to 7 bases, leaving 1 base not matched to a gene. This CDR3 comprises 14 residues. In DNA, the CDR3 is TGTGCCAGCTCACCGACTAGCGGGAGTAATGAGCAGTTCTTC. This translates into CASSPTSGSNEQFF.

The chain joins TRBV2 to TRBJ1-6; weak D call: TRBD1 (6 bases). With 6 bases removed from V and 9 bases from J, the gap between germline ends came to 6 bases. Germline CDR1 reads SNHLY; CDR2 reads FYNNEI. The CDR3 is made up of 11 amino acids. CDR3 loop: CASRGASPLHF. CDR3 in DNA: TGTGCCAGCAGGGGGGCTTCACCCCTCCACTTT. The full variable domain, rest sourced from reference TRBV2 and TRBJ1-6, is EPEVTQTPSHQVTQMGQEVILRCVPISNHLYFYWYRQILGQKVEFLVSFYNNEISEKSEIFDDQFSVERPDGSNFTLKIRSTKLEDSAMYFCASRGASPLHFGNGTRLTVT.

The chain joins TRBV5-1 to TRBJ2-1; D remains unclear. The CDR3 totals 15 residues. V shed 5 bases and J shed 5 bases, with 17 bases lying between them. Germline loops: CDR1 SGHRS, CDR2 YFSETQ. CDR3 amino acids: CASSRRLPPNNEQFF. CDR3 nucleotide sequence: TGCGCCAGCAGTCGCCGGCTTCCCCCTAACAATGAGCAGTTCTTC.

The rearrangement joins TRBV2 to TRBJ1-2; TRBD1 matches 8 bases. The CDR3 consists of 14 residues. V shed 6 bases and J 0 bases; nucleotides not matched to a gene: 3. Germline values: CDR1 SNHLY, CDR2 FYNNEI. The CDR3 region has the DNA TGTGCCAGCAGCTGGACAGGGACTAACTATGGCTACACCTTC. It specifies CASSWTGTNYGYTF.

The chain joins TRBV10-2 to TRBJ2-1; TRBD2 agrees at 10 bases. The germline gives CDR1 WSHSY, CDR2 SAAADI. The CDR3 spans 14 residues. V lost 4 bases and J lost 7; bases outside the gene matches: 4. The CDR3 DNA reads TGCGCCAGCAGTGGCCTAGCGGGAGTAAATGAGCAGTTCTTC. This translates into CASSGLAGVNEQFF.

The rearrangement uses TRBV11-2 and TRBJ2-5; unclear D gene. Germline V gene lookup returns CDR1 SGHAT and CDR2 FQNNGV. V shed 4 bases and J shed 4 bases, with 4 bases lying between them. This CDR3 spans 11 amino acids. The CDR3 spells CASSSLETQYF. CDR3 sequence (DNA): TGTGCCAGCAGCTCCCTAGAGACCCAGTACTTC.

The J gene is TRBJ2-7, the V gene TRBV19, with 7 positions matching TRBD1. CDR3 length equals 14 residues. CDR1 and CDR2 (germline): LNHDA, SQIVND (reference sequence). Unmatched junction bases numbered 4, after V lost 5 bases and J lost 0 bases. The CDR3 here is CASSVDRASYEQYF. The CDR3 DNA reads as TGTGCCAGTAGTGTCGACAGGGCCTCCTACGAGCAGTACTTC.

The chain recombines TRBV30 with TRBJ1-4, with no clear D. There are 12 residues in the CDR3. Germline lookup yields CDR1 GTSNPN and CDR2 SVGIG (reference sequence). Trimming left V 0 bases short and J 14 bases short, with 13 bases between. DNA of the CDR3: TGTGCCTGGAGTGTACGGGGAGAAAGTCTGTTTTTT. Amino acid sequence: CAWSVRGESLFF.

On this clone: With a much larger clone just one base away, this may be a read error. Other DNA sequences in the sample encode the same CDR3. Here the CDR3 reads CASSPGTSGYNEQFF. CDR3 nucleotides: TGTGCCAGCAGCCCCGGGACTAGCGGCTACAATGAGCAGTTCTTC. The V and J genes are TRBV11-1 and TRBJ2-1; 11 positions agree with TRBD2. The trim removed 5 bases at V and 3 bases at J, leaving 3 bases unmatched. Per germline, CDR1 SGHAT and CDR2 FQDESV (reference sequence). This CDR3 contains 15 residues.

The V call is TRBV5-1, the J call TRBJ2-7; 7 bases align to TRBD1. The CDR3 spans 16 residues. V trimming: 0 bases; J trimming: 3 bases; junction bases outside the gene matches: 9. In germline, CDR1 is SGHRS, CDR2 YFSETQ. CDR3: CASSLAAETGYYEQYF. In DNA, the CDR3 is TGCGCCAGCAGCTTGGCCGCTGAGACAGGGTACTACGAGCAGTACTTC. Variable domain in full (rest from reference TRBV5-1 and TRBJ2-7): KAGVTQTPRYLIKTRGQQVTLSCSPISGHRSVSWYQQTPGQGLQFLFEYFSETQRNKGNFPGRFSGRQFSNSRSEMNVSTLELGDSALYLCASSLAAETGYYEQYFGPGTRLTVT.

This clone was counted once. This sequence joins TRBV9 and TRBJ2-2; D is unclear. The CDR3 runs to 15 residues. The ends were cut back, 0 bases at V and 1 base at J, with 7 bases in the middle. CDR1 is SGDLS and CDR2 is YYNGEE in the germline V gene. In DNA form, the CDR3 reads TGTGCCAGCAGCGTAGCCGGCAGGAACACCGGGGAGCTGTTTTTT. It is translated as CASSVAGRNTGELFF.

The chain joins TRBV5-4 to TRBJ2-3, with 8 bases that match TRBD2. The CDR3 is 15 residues long. V lost 3 bases and J lost 0; bases outside the gene matches: 3. Per the germline V gene, CDR1 is SGHNT and CDR2 is YYREEE (reference sequence). DNA for the CDR3: TGTGCCAGCAGCTCGGGGGGGACTAGCACAGATACGCAGTATTTT. Translation: CASSSGGTSTDTQYF.

This clone was observed at least ten times. The chain employs TRBV11-2 and TRBJ2-1, with D perhaps matching TRBD1 (6 bases). Germline CDR1 is SGHAT and CDR2 is FQNNGV. Between the trimmed V and J ends, which lost 5 bases and 13 bases, there was a span of 18 bases. The CDR3 spans 13 residues. CDR3 residues: CASSRDRSIVQFF. DNA of the CDR3: TGTGCCAGCAGCCGCGACAGGTCGATAGTTCAGTTCTTC.

The rearrangement links TRBV4-3 to TRBJ2-7, with 8 nucleotides matching TRBD1. V lost 4 bases to trimming and J lost 7 bases; unmatched junction nucleotides: 15. This CDR3 comprises 16 residues. CDR1 and CDR2 from the germline V gene are LGHNA and YSLEER. The CDR3 region has the DNA TGCGCCAGCAGCCCGGCTTCGGCAGGGGGCTCGCGGGAGCAGTACTTC. Encoded protein: CASSPASAGGSREQYF.

This rearrangement joins TRBV5-6 to TRBJ2-5; D remains ambiguous. Germline CDR1 reads SGHDT; CDR2 reads YYEEEE. The V gene lost 0 bases and the J gene lost 4 bases, with 10 bases spanning the gap. The CDR3 length is 14 residues. CDR3 protein: CASSLGPLVETQYF. CDR3 sequence (DNA): TGTGCCAGCAGCTTGGGACCTCTGGTAGAGACCCAGTACTTC.